Following are 21 T cell receptor beta chains from one sample sequenced in a study of T cells in Graves' hyperthyroidism and ophthalmopathy. Amplified TCR beta CDR3 regions derived from RNA transcripts. Researchers ran a first-round RT-PCR on the TCR CDR3 using the HTBI primer set. TCRdb re-called the multiplex PCR reads with MiXCR, one entry per CDR3 protein. Counted here are 550,000 to 700,000 distinct CDR3 sequences, roughly 14% occurring once; the ten biggest clones make up around 4%. The sequenced sample consisted of blood. The receptors were sampled from a woman aged 40 to 50 with Graves' ophthalmopathy.

This chain connects TRBV13 to TRBJ2-7, with 9 positions matching TRBD1. This CDR3 has 14 residues. V lost 5 bases and J lost 7; bases outside the gene matches: 9. CDR1 and CDR2 (germline): PRHDT, FYEKMQ (reference sequence). DNA of the CDR3: TGTGCCAGCAGCCCCGGGACAGGGCTGAGAGAGCAGTACTTC. Amino acids: CASSPGTGLREQYF.

This clonotype was observed at least ten times. The chain couples TRBV30 to TRBJ1-1; D unclear. Trimming stripped 4 bases from V and 1 base from J, with 10 bases between. CDR1 is GTSNPN, CDR2 SVGIG, per germline (reference sequence). CDR3 length: 13 amino acids. In DNA, the CDR3 is TGTGCCTGGAACCTGGACGCGAACACTGAAGCTTTCTTT. Translating gives CAWNLDANTEAFF.

CDR3 nucleotide sequence: TGTGCCACCAGCGGCGGGTCGGGCTATGGCTACACCTTC. Its translation is CATSGGSGYGYTF. The gene calls are TRBV15 and TRBJ1-2; no clear D gene. The length of the CDR3 is 13 residues. CDR1 LNHNV and CDR2 YYDKDF come from the germline V gene (reference sequence). Trimming took off 5 bases at V and 4 bases at J, with 11 bases between the two ends.

This clonotype has ten or more counts. V usage is TRBV6-5 and J usage is TRBJ2-7; the match to TRBD1 covers 7 bases. This CDR3 has 14 amino acids. The V and J ends lost 4 bases and 2 bases, in that order; junction bases with no gene match: 5. In germline, CDR1 is MNHEY, CDR2 SVGAGI. The CDR3 is CASSSGTVPYEQYF. Here the CDR3 DNA reads TGTGCCAGCAGTTCGGGGACAGTCCCCTACGAGCAGTACTTC.

Many counts were recorded for this clonotype. This rearrangement joins TRBV6-1 to TRBJ2-7; D gene unclear. The V gene lost 6 bases and the J gene lost 4 bases, with 22 bases spanning the gap. The CDR3 consists of 16 residues. CDR1 is MNHNS, CDR2 SASEGT, per germline. In DNA form, the CDR3 reads TGTGCCAGCAGCCCGAACGCAGGTGCAGAAAATTACGAGCAGTACTTC. Its translation: CASSPNAGAENYEQYF.

In this sample, this clonotype turned up many times. The J gene is TRBJ1-1, the V gene TRBV6-5, with D unclear. CDR1 MNHEY and CDR2 SVGAGI come from the germline V gene. The germline V and J ends were trimmed by 2 bases and 2 bases, with 6 bases remaining between them. The CDR3 has 13 amino acids. In DNA form, the CDR3 reads TGTGCCAGCAGTTACGGAACAAACACTGAAGCTTTCTTT. As protein: CASSYGTNTEAFF.

This clonotype has more than one count but fewer than ten. V is TRBV28 and J is TRBJ2-7, with TRBD2 matching over 8 bases. In germline, CDR1 is MDHEN, CDR2 SYDVKM. The CDR3 has 15 amino acids. Trimming cost V 5 bases and J 7 bases; bases outside gene matches: 13. CDR3 protein: CASSPAGAGIGEQYF. The CDR3 DNA sequence: TGTGCCAGCAGTCCAGCGGGGGCCGGGATAGGGGAGCAGTACTTC.

This clonotype was found many times. The chain couples TRBV27 to TRBJ2-4; TRBD2 agrees at 8 bases. The germline V gene has CDR1 MNHEY and CDR2 SMNVEV (reference sequence). The CDR3 totals 16 residues. V trimming: 1 base; J trimming: 5 bases; junction bases outside the gene matches: 7. CDR3 amino acids: CASSLLPGGIENIQYF. The CDR3 DNA sequence: TGTGCCAGCAGTTTATTGCCGGGGGGGATCGAAAACATTCAGTACTTC.

Many counts were recorded for this clonotype. The J gene is TRBJ1-2, the V gene TRBV2; the match to TRBD1 covers 9 bases. CDR1 and CDR2 (germline): SNHLY, FYNNEI. This CDR3 is built from 16 residues. V was clipped by 4 bases and J by 4 bases; unmatched bases: 10. CDR3 region: CASSVGTGGYSYGYTF. In DNA, the CDR3 is TGTGCCAGCAGTGTTGGTACAGGGGGCTACTCCTATGGCTACACCTTC.

The rearrangement uses TRBV29-1 and TRBJ2-7; D perhaps matches TRBD2 (6 bases). This CDR3 contains 14 residues. V was trimmed by 2 bases and J by 4 bases, leaving 15 bases between them. CDR1 is SQVTM, CDR2 ANQGSEA, per germline. The CDR3 nucleotides are TGCAGCGTTGAAATCCCGGGACTGAATTACGAGCAGTACTTC. Protein: CSVEIPGLNYEQYF.

The chain combines TRBV6-2 or TRBV6-3 with TRBJ2-5, with D possibly being TRBD1 (6 bases). The V end was cut by 2 bases, the J end by 0 bases, with 13 bases between. This CDR3 is 16 amino acids long. Germline lookup yields CDR1 MNHEY and CDR2 SVGEGT. This CDR3 reads CASSYDRTEYQETQYF. CDR3 nucleotides: TGTGCCAGCAGTTACGACAGGACCGAATACCAAGAGACCCAGTACTTC.

This clonotype has ten or more counts. V and J are TRBV27 and TRBJ2-5, with D perhaps TRBD1 or TRBD2 (5 bases each). CDR1 MNHEY and CDR2 SMNVEV come from the germline V gene (reference sequence). The germline V and J ends were trimmed by 5 bases and 3 bases, with 19 bases remaining between them. CDR3 length: 16 amino acids. The CDR3 region is CASSPLVRDLKETQYF. The CDR3 bases are TGTGCCAGCAGTCCTCTTGTGAGGGACCTTAAAGAGACCCAGTACTTC.

This clonotype was counted many times. V gene TRBV15 combines with J gene TRBJ1-2, with D maybe TRBD1 (6 bases). Germline V gene lookup returns CDR1 LNHNV and CDR2 YYDKDF (reference sequence). V gave up 5 bases and J gave up 5 bases, with 15 bases separating them. CDR3 length: 14 residues. The CDR3 region has the DNA TGTGCCACCAGCGCTCGGACAGAACCATATGGCTACACCTTC. It is translated as CATSARTEPYGYTF.

The V call is TRBV6-5, the J call TRBJ2-2; D possibly corresponds to TRBD1 (6 bases). The germline V gene encodes CDR1 MNHEY and CDR2 SVGAGI. The CDR3 loop spans 16 amino acids. V lost 5 bases and J 0 bases, leaving 13 bases between the germline ends. The CDR3 nucleotides read TGTGCCAGCAGTCCACTCGGGACAACGAACACCGGGGAGCTGTTTTTT. This sequence encodes CASSPLGTTNTGELFF.

This clonotype was recorded at least ten times. V usage is TRBV7-6 and J usage is TRBJ1-5, with no clear D. Germline V gene data show CDR1 as SGHVS and CDR2 as FNYEAQ. The ends were cut back, 5 bases at V and 9 bases at J, with 14 bases in the middle. This CDR3 has 13 amino acids. The CDR3 sequence is CASSLDQTPPQHF. Written as DNA, the CDR3 is TGTGCCAGCAGCCTGGACCAAACACCGCCCCAGCATTTT.

The chain employs TRBV3-1 and TRBJ1-2; 8 positions match TRBD1. The CDR3 contains 15 residues. After removal of 3 bases from V and 4 bases from J, the junction contained 7 bases not matched to a gene. The germline V gene encodes CDR1 LGHDT and CDR2 YNNKEL (reference sequence). The CDR3 sequence: CASSHGAGGPYGYTF. DNA of the CDR3: TGTGCCAGCAGCCATGGAGCAGGGGGCCCCTATGGCTACACCTTC.

The gene calls are TRBV4-1 and TRBJ1-5; 7 bases are a match to TRBD1. Trimming cost V 2 bases and J 6 bases; bases outside gene matches: 19. The V gene's germline CDR1 is MGHRA and CDR2 YSYEKL. The CDR3 is made up of 19 amino acids. The CDR3 loop is CASSQLITGVSLSGQPQHF. The CDR3 DNA follows: TGCGCCAGCAGCCAACTTATCACAGGGGTTTCCCTCTCGGGTCAGCCCCAGCATTTT.

This clonotype was detected many times. The V and J genes are TRBV19 and TRBJ1-2, with D maybe TRBD1 (6 bases). Germline CDR1 LNHDA, CDR2 SQIVND (reference sequence). The CDR3 covers 12 residues. V shed 3 bases and J shed 7 bases, with 9 bases lying between them. The CDR3 coding sequence is TGTGCCAGTAGTATGGGGGCGCGTGGCTACACCTTC. Translated: CASSMGARGYTF.

This clonotype has ten or more counts. CDR3 nucleotides: TGTGCCTGGAGTGAGCCAGGGAGTAACTATGGCTACACCTTC. Its protein is CAWSEPGSNYGYTF. The chain couples TRBV30 to TRBJ1-2; maybe TRBD1 (5 bases). The CDR3 has 14 residues. V was pared by 1 base and J by 1 base, with 10 bases between. CDR1 GTSNPN and CDR2 SVGIG come from the germline V gene (reference sequence). The full variable domain, rest sourced from reference TRBV30 and TRBJ1-2, is SQTIHQWPATLVQPVGSPLSLECTVEGTSNPNLYWYRQAAGRGLQLLFYSVGIGQISSEVPQNLSASRPQDRQFILSSKKLLLSDSGFYLCAWSEPGSNYGYTFGSGTRLTVV.

This clonotype was recorded many times. The rearrangement links TRBV10-3 to TRBJ2-7, with a weak D call TRBD2 (6 bases). The CDR3 sequence is 13 residues long. CDR1 is ENHRY and CDR2 is SYGVKD in the germline V gene. The V and J ends lost 9 bases and 6 bases respectively, with 18 bases between them. The DNA for the CDR3 is TGTGCCATTCATGGGGACTCCTCCGTCGAGCAGTACTTC. It yields the protein CAIHGDSSVEQYF.

This clonotype was counted a few times. The rearrangement uses TRBV6-5 and TRBJ2-3; TRBD2 aligns across 7 bases. This CDR3 spans 15 amino acids. CDR1 MNHEY and CDR2 SVGAGI come from the germline V gene. V gave up 2 bases and J gave up 4 bases; unmatched junction bases: 6. This CDR3 is CASSYGRAGSDTQYF. The CDR3 region has the DNA TGTGCCAGCAGTTACGGGAGGGCCGGGTCAGATACGCAGTATTTT.